A selection of T cell receptor beta chains follows, all from one sample in a study of identical twins. TCRdb re-called the 5' RACE reads through MiXCR, storing one row per CDR3 protein. The profile shows roughly 470,000 distinct CDR3 sequences, roughly an eighth of them singletons. These data were also filed under a second study, of yellow fever vaccine responses in identical twins.

Sequenced: CD4+ T cells sorted from blood. All receptors come from a woman aged 18-29 years in good health. CDR3s include the opening cysteine and the closing phenylalanine or tryptophan. The D gene is left open where the match is weak. The size entry is marked missing in some rows and otherwise reads once, few, many or a size class.

v_gene	d_gene	len	abundance	j_gene	CDR3aa	CDR3nt
TRBV5-1	NA	16	many	TRBJ2-2	CASSLVRTENTGELFF	TGCGCCAGCAGCTTGGTCAGGACAGAGAACACCGGGGAGCTGTTTTTT
TRBV18	NA	14	many	TRBJ2-3	CASSPGSGTDTQYF	TGTGCCAGCAGCCCCGGTAGCGGCACAGATACGCAGTATTTT
TRBV6-6	NA	13	NA	TRBJ2-1	CASNHDGYNEQFF	TGTGCCAGCAACCATGACGGATACAATGAGCAGTTCTTC
TRBV25-1	NA	11	many	TRBJ2-3	CASRRADTQYF	TGTGCCAGCAGAAGAGCGGATACGCAGTATTTT
TRBV29-1	TRBD1	14	few	TRBJ1-1	CSVATGNMNTEAFF	TGCAGCGTTGCGACAGGGAACATGAACACTGAAGCTTTCTTT
TRBV6-1	NA	15	few	TRBJ2-6	CASTYDRPGANVLTF	TGTGCCAGCACGTACGACAGACCTGGGGCCAACGTCCTGACTTTC
TRBV28	NA	15	NA	TRBJ2-7	CASSRRGLPNYEQYF	TGTGCCAGCAGCCGGCGCGGCCTTCCCAACTACGAGCAGTACTTC
TRBV5-1	TRBD1	16	many	TRBJ2-1	CASSMGQGTSYNEQFF	TGCGCCAGCAGCATGGGACAGGGGACATCCTACAATGAGCAGTTCTTC
TRBV9	NA	15	NA	TRBJ2-4	CASGGGGADKNIQYF	TGTGCCAGCGGAGGAGGGGGCGCGGACAAAAACATTCAGTACTTC
TRBV5-1	NA	15	NA	TRBJ2-5	CASSFTGVGQETQYF	TGCGCCAGCAGCTTTACGGGAGTCGGACAAGAGACCCAGTACTTC
TRBV24-1	NA	15	few	TRBJ2-1	CATSDTATTPNEQFF	TGTGCCACCAGTGATACGGCGACTACCCCCAATGAGCAGTTCTTC
TRBV5-1	NA	16	many	TRBJ1-5	CASSPRGGGSNQPQHF	TGCGCCAGCAGCCCGCGAGGTGGGGGCAGCAATCAGCCCCAGCATTTT
TRBV27	TRBD2	15	NA	TRBJ2-3	CASSSWTSGESTQYF	TGTGCCAGCAGTTCCTGGACTAGCGGGGAAAGTACGCAGTATTTT
TRBV6-1	TRBD1	16	NA	TRBJ1-5	CASGLGTGAGYQPQHF	TGTGCCAGCGGCCTGGGGACAGGGGCGGGATATCAGCCCCAGCATTTT
TRBV29-1	NA	13	few	TRBJ2-1	CSVEGYSYNEQFF	TGCAGCGTTGAAGGGTATTCCTACAATGAGCAGTTCTTC
TRBV29-1	NA	14	many	TRBJ1-1	CSVETRGRHTEAFF	TGCAGCGTTGAAACTAGGGGTCGGCACACTGAAGCTTTCTTT
TRBV11-2	TRBD1	16	NA	TRBJ2-1	CASSLVTVTGDNEQFF	TGTGCCAGCAGCTTAGTAACAGTGACAGGGGACAATGAGCAGTTCTTC
TRBV20-1	NA	12	few	TRBJ2-7	CSARMTQYEQYF	TGCAGTGCTAGGATGACTCAGTACGAGCAGTACTTC
TRBV12-3/TRBV12-4	NA	15	many	TRBJ2-1	CASSLGLSSYNEQFF	TGTGCCAGCAGTTTAGGCCTGAGCTCCTACAATGAGCAGTTCTTC
TRBV10-3	TRBD2	15	NA	TRBJ2-2	CAITTSGANTGELFF	TGTGCCATCACGACTAGCGGGGCGAACACCGGGGAGCTGTTTTTT
TRBV3-1	NA	16	NA	TRBJ2-5	CASSQRGGSGQETQYF	TGTGCCAGCAGCCAGAGAGGGGGGAGTGGGCAAGAGACCCAGTACTTC
TRBV24-1	NA	13	many	TRBJ2-5	CATSDGGRETQYF	TGTGCCACCAGTGATGGGGGCCGAGAGACCCAGTACTTC
TRBV11-2	NA	16	few	TRBJ2-3	CASSLVGRGSTDTQYF	TGTGCCAGCAGCTTAGTTGGGAGAGGAAGCACAGATACGCAGTATTTT
TRBV27	NA	14	few	TRBJ2-7	CASSPNTGSYEQYF	TGTGCCAGCAGTCCAAATACCGGCTCCTACGAGCAGTACTTC
TRBV20-1	NA	15	few	TRBJ2-1	CSARDLASSYNEQFF	TGCAGTGCTAGAGATCTCGCGAGCTCCTACAATGAGCAGTTCTTC
TRBV20-1	NA	18	NA	TRBJ2-3	CSARDHETGVRVTDTQYF	TGCAGTGCTAGAGATCATGAAACGGGAGTCCGAGTCACAGATACGCAGTATTTT
TRBV7-2	TRBD1	15	NA	TRBJ2-5	CASSREGQVPETQYF	TGTGCCAGCAGCCGCGAGGGACAGGTCCCGGAGACCCAGTACTTC
TRBV3-1	NA	12	few	TRBJ1-1	CASSRSSGEAFF	TGTGCCAGCAGTCGAAGTTCCGGTGAAGCTTTCTTT
TRBV12-3/TRBV12-4	TRBD1	15	many	TRBJ2-2	CASSWDRGNTGELFF	TGTGCCAGCAGTTGGGACAGGGGCAACACCGGGGAGCTGTTTTTT
TRBV19	NA	14	NA	TRBJ2-1	CASSGAGSYNEQFF	TGTGCCAGTAGCGGGGCAGGATCCTACAATGAGCAGTTCTTC
TRBV28	NA	15	few	TRBJ1-5	CASTLSGHPGQPQHF	TGTGCCAGCACCCTATCGGGACACCCGGGCCAGCCCCAGCATTTT
TRBV24-1	NA	13	few	TRBJ1-5	CATSDSGFQPQHF	TGTGCCACCAGTGACTCAGGGTTTCAGCCCCAGCATTTT
TRBV20-1	NA	14	NA	TRBJ1-1	CSARDAGQNTEAFF	TGCAGTGCTAGAGATGCGGGACAGAACACTGAAGCTTTCTTT
TRBV28	NA	13	NA	TRBJ2-3	CASQTPGTDTQYF	TGTGCCAGCCAAACTCCGGGAACAGATACGCAGTATTTT
TRBV7-9	TRBD1	13	NA	TRBJ2-5	CASRKGQLETQYF	TGTGCCAGCAGGAAGGGACAGTTAGAGACCCAGTACTTC
TRBV3-1	TRBD2	15	NA	TRBJ2-3	CASSPRAQLANTQYF	TGTGCCAGCAGCCCGAGGGCTCAACTAGCGAATACGCAGTATTTT
TRBV29-1	TRBD1	11	few	TRBJ2-1	CSVQRGREQFF	TGCAGCGTCCAAAGGGGGCGCGAGCAGTTCTTC
TRBV7-2	TRBD2	17	NA	TRBJ2-1	CASRPSGPRLRGDEQFF	TGTGCCAGCAGGCCTAGCGGGCCTAGACTTAGGGGCGATGAGCAGTTCTTC
TRBV20-1	TRBD2	13	NA	TRBJ2-5	CSAPQLAKETQYF	TGCAGTGCCCCTCAACTAGCGAAAGAGACCCAGTACTTC
TRBV4-1	TRBD1	16	NA	TRBJ2-1	CASSQAGTGGIDEQFF	TGCGCCAGCAGCCAAGCCGGGACAGGGGGCATCGATGAGCAGTTCTTC
TRBV20-1	TRBD2	18	NA	TRBJ2-1	CSARAPGTSGRGYNEQFF	TGCAGTGCTAGGGCTCCCGGGACTAGCGGGAGAGGATACAATGAGCAGTTCTTC
TRBV7-2	TRBD2	15	few	TRBJ2-1	CASSPSSGRPAEQFF	TGTGCCAGCAGCCCCTCTAGCGGGAGGCCCGCGGAGCAGTTCTTC
TRBV3-1	TRBD1	15	many	TRBJ1-1	CASSPQRTGAAEAFF	TGTGCCAGCAGCCCCCAGAGGACAGGGGCCGCTGAAGCTTTCTTT
TRBV10-3	TRBD2	17	few	TRBJ2-6	CAISESAGGAGANVLTF	TGTGCCATCAGTGAGTCTGCGGGAGGAGCTGGGGCCAACGTCCTGACTTTC
TRBV5-1	NA	16	NA	TRBJ2-5	CASSLEVGGGRETQYF	TGCGCCAGCAGCTTGGAGGTTGGAGGGGGACGGGAGACCCAGTACTTC
TRBV19	NA	13	NA	TRBJ1-1	CASSMYPNTEAFF	TGTGCCAGTAGTATGTACCCGAACACTGAAGCTTTCTTT